This T cell receptor beta chain comes out of a study of T cell repertoires in cytomegalovirus infection. Background on the study: It was the public TCR beta signatures that indicated both CMV infection and matching HLA type.

One entry per CDR3 protein results from TCRdb running MiXCR on the reads. The data show around 230,000 distinct CDR3 sequences, with approximately 38% seen just once and 59% held by the top ten. With regard to this clonotype: Antigen unknown.

CDR1 is SGHRS, CDR2 YFSETQ, per germline. The CDR3 extends over 14 amino acids. V was trimmed by 1 base and J by 1 base, leaving 8 bases between them. The chain joins TRBV5-1 to TRBJ1-1; maybe TRBD1 (5 bases). Material: CD8+ T cells from cultured PBMCs, obtained from culture after CMV antigen stimulation. The sequence derives from a human donor in good health (CMV status not recorded). Some clones in this sample may be carry-over from other donors' samples. The CDR3, as DNA: TGCGCCAGCAGCTTGAGCGGGACGAACACTGAAGCTTTCTTT. Translating gives CASSLSGTNTEAFF.